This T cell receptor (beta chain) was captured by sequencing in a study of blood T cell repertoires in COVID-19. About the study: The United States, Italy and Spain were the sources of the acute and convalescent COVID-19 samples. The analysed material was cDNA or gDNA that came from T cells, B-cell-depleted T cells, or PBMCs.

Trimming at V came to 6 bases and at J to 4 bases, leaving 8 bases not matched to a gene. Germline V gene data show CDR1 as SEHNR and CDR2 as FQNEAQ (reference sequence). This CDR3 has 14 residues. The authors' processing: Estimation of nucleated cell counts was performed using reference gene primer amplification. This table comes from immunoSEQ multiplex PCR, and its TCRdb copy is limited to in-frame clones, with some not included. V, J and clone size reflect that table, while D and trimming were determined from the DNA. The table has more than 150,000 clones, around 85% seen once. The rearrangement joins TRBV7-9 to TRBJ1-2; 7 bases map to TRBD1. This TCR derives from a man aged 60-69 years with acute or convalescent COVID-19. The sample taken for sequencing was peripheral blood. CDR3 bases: TGTGCCAGCAGTTCCGGGACAGACTTCTATGGCTACACCTTC. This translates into CASSSGTDFYGYTF.